The following is a T cell receptor (beta chain) sequence with its context. The sample is drawn from a study of CD8 T cells in Susac syndrome. The authors reverse transcribed roughly 0.5 to 1 ug RNA with random hexamers. TCRdb ran MiXCR on the immunoSEQ multiplex PCR reads and lists one entry per CDR3 protein. The data show about 400,000 distinct CDR3 sequences, approximately 85% seen once. There are 18 residues in the CDR3. V lost 4 bases, J lost 6 bases, and 9 bases stayed unmatched. The sequenced sample consisted of CD8+ T cells from PBMCs. The rearrangement joins TRBV12-3 or TRBV12-4 to TRBJ2-1, with TRBD2 matching over 16 bases. The TCR originated in a human donor with multiple sclerosis. CDR3 coding DNA: TGTGCCAGCAGTTCGCCGGGACTAGCGGGAGGGCCTGGCAATGAGCAGTTCTTC. Its protein product is CASSSPGLAGGPGNEQFF.